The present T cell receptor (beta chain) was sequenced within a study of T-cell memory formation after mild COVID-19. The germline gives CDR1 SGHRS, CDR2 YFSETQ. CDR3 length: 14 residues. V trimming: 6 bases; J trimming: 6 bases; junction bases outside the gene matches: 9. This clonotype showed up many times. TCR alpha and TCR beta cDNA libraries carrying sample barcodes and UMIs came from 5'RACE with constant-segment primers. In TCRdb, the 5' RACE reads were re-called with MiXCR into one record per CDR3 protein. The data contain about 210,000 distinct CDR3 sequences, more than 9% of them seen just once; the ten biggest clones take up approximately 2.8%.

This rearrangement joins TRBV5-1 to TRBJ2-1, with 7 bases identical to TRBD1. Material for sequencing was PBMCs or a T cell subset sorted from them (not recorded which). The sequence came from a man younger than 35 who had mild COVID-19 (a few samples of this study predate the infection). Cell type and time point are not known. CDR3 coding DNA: TGCGCCAGCAACCCGACAGGGCCCTTCAATGAGCAGTTCTTC. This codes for CASNPTGPFNEQFF.